This TCR beta chain stems from a study of CD8 T cells in Susac syndrome. Random hexamers served to reverse transcribe about 0.5 to 1 ug RNA. TCRdb analysed the immunoSEQ multiplex PCR reads with MiXCR anew, one entry per CDR3 protein. The sample carries 150,000 to 180,000 distinct CDR3 sequences, 85% to 95% recorded once. Sequencing targeted TCR beta in T cells from blood (CD8+ and CD4+). As judged by recently defined diagnostic criteria, patients with Susac syndrome had definite or probable disease. Through negative isolation, CD4+ and CD8+ T cells were obtained, while TEMRA cells were enriched using FACS. V was trimmed by 4 bases and J by 1 base, leaving 13 bases between them. CDR3 length: 14 residues. Germline CDR1 reads DFQATT; CDR2 reads SNEGSKA (reference sequence).

The clonotype comes from a human donor with Susac syndrome. Sample: CD4+ T cells from PBMCs. The chain joins TRBV20-1 to TRBJ1-2; no clear D. CDR3 loop: CSAKPETVNYGYTF. CDR3 nucleotides: TGCAGTGCTAAGCCCGAGACTGTTAACTATGGCTACACCTTC.